This T cell receptor (beta chain) appears in the sequencing data of a study of beta chain features in type 1 diabetes (dated by TCRdb to the late 2010s). With regard to the full study: Patients and healthy donors did not differ in mean age, gender distribution, total cell number or subset yield. Across all samples, fewer than 110,000,000 sorted cells were examined, and cell number per subset correlated strongly with RNA yield. In the study, TCRB repertoires of sorted circulating CD4+ T cell subsets from recently diagnosed type 1 diabetes patients were compared with those of matched healthy donors. Naive and central memory subsets were obtained from all 30 or so donors, but regulatory and stem cell-like memory subsets were isolated from only 8 patients and about 8 healthy donors. Beyond this particular receptor, the publication reports: Only small numbers of individuals were included in the HLA sub-analyses, which left unresolved whether HLA type had any influence on TCRB rearrangement. Because cDNA was sequenced instead of genomic DNA, highly expressing activated cells could be over-represented, though the groups showed no difference in activation or CD3 levels. A moderate but significant shortening of TCRB CDR3 length was observed in type 1 diabetes patients in all four CD4+ subsets. PCR may preferentially amplify shorter templates, but because patient and control samples were amplified and corrected together, any resulting skew would affect both groups equally. Naive, central memory and regulatory TCRB repertoires appeared more similar among patients than among healthy donors. At VDJ recombination sites, patients with type 1 diabetes made fewer insertions and deleted more nucleotides, a pattern implying thymic rearrangement abnormalities.

V is reduced by 4 bases and J by 3 bases, leaving a spacing of 7 bases between them. The CDR3 contains 12 residues, cysteine and phenylalanine counted. Solely the CDR3 DNA is kept, with 36 bases framed from the first base. In the germline V gene, CDR1 corresponds to SGHRS and CDR2 to YFSETQ. As concerns this clone: It lacks a known antigen. One base away there is no much larger clone; base qualities are not given.

The High Capacity cDNA Reverse Transcription Kit was used to reverse transcribe all of the isolated RNA, meaning that expressed TCRB transcripts were what got sequenced. Naive, central memory and regulatory T cell samples underwent deep immunoSEQ sequencing, averaging approximately 3.3 million total reads per sample. After sorted cells were lysed in RLT buffer, RNA was extracted with DNase-treated RNeasy Micro or Mini kits, with the choice depending on cell number. To prevent cross-contamination, every cell subset was processed on its own, while patient and healthy donor samples were processed together. The immunoSEQ multiplex PCR was used to amplify TCRB sequences from cDNA, generating 87-bp fragments that spanned the CDR3 region. Amplicons were sequenced on the Illumina HiSeq platform. The study's own analysis went as follows. Synthetic template baselines were used to correct PCR bias computationally, reads within Hamming distance 2 were collapsed together, and singletons that could not be merged were discarded. Reads were aligned against IMGT so that V, D and J genes, CDR3 length and insertions or deletions at six rearrangement sites could be assigned. Clonotype counts were normalized to sorted cell number within each subset before computing true diversity and Gini coefficients with the tcR R package. The overlap coefficient, calculated on TCRB nucleotide sequences, was used to measure repertoire sharing. Out-of-frame TCRB sequences from naive cells were analyzed to stand in for the pre-selection repertoire. TCRdb's version of the immuneACCESS table is confined to in-frame rearrangements and falls short of the full clone set. An unresolved V gene accounts for under half of the shortfall where checked; the remainder is of unknown origin. That table is the source of V, J and clone size, and D and trimming were worked out from the DNA. The sample table contains about 650,000 clones; only one count was recorded for around 12% of them. Jointly, the top ten make up 0.09% to 0.15% of the sample.

Each donor gave one peripheral blood draw, averaging approximately 110 mL, which was collected into heparinised tubes. Using a panel that included CD45RO, CCR7, CD25, CD127, CD95 and CD27, naive, central memory, regulatory and stem cell-like memory CD4+ T cells were sorted on a BD FACSAria II. A purity above 95% was achieved for all sorted populations. Right away, PBMCs were isolated by Lymphoprep density gradient centrifugation and were stained directly, with no culture step. So that batch effects would be minimized, each experiment stained and sorted samples in pairs, pairing one healthy donor with one patient.

The V and J segments used are TRBV5-1 and TRBJ2-5; 6 matching bases give a weak D call of TRBD2. Input material: naive CD4+ T cells from blood. The cell subset or site label on this specimen signifies: true naive CD4+ T cells. The TCR comes from a young man with type 1 diabetes. The nucleotide sequence is TGCGCCAGCAGCGGAGGGGAAGAGACCCAGTACTTC. Its translation reads: CASSGGEETQYF.